The rows below give T cell receptor beta chains drawn from one sample of a study of blood T cell repertoires in COVID-19. Sequencing used immunoSEQ multiplex PCR; TCRdb keeps in-frame clones, though not all of them. The data contain 150,000 to 200,000 clones, around 85% of them singletons. Source material: peripheral blood. The source is a woman aged 55-70 years with COVID-19, enrolled during active disease. CDR3s include the opening cysteine and the closing phenylalanine or tryptophan.

j_call,v_call,cdr3_aa
TRBJ1-2,TRBV24-1,CATSDLSGAGYTF
TRBJ1-5,TRBV28,CASSLLRGDSNQPQHF
TRBJ2-4,TRBV19,CASSKSEGGVAKNIQYF
TRBJ2-3,TRBV10-3,CAIRPGQGTDTQYF
TRBJ2-5,TRBV11-2,CASSPRVRETQYF
TRBJ2-7,TRBV5-1,CASSFQGQTSHEQYF
TRBJ1-2,TRBV14,CASSQDLYYGYTF
TRBJ2-7,TRBV28,CASLRGNEQYF
TRBJ2-1,TRBV7-3,CASSPGTGVYNEQFF
TRBJ2-3,TRBV7-9,CASSLMGLRTDTQYF
TRBJ1-1,TRBV7-2,CASSLGGGWAFF
TRBJ1-2,TRBV6-1,CASSDLGTGTGYTF
TRBJ2-1,TRBV24-1,CATSDLTSGRSYNEQFF
TRBJ2-7,TRBV5-6,CASSSNTYEQYF
TRBJ1-1,TRBV5-4,CASSSPGNTEAFF
TRBJ2-7,TRBV10-3,CAIRGTSGSYEQYF
TRBJ1-3,TRBV5-1,CASRDGTGVGNTIYF
TRBJ1-5,TRBV5-6,CASSRLQGTTSNQPQHF
TRBJ2-2,TRBV7-8,CASSTGLAVNTGELFF
TRBJ1-1,TRBV5-4,CASSLIQGLGAFF
TRBJ2-7,TRBV20-1,CSASPGTGFYEQYF
TRBJ2-1,TRBV7-2,CASSSRLAGGPRDEQFF
TRBJ1-5,TRBV2,CASSEIWADNQPQHF
TRBJ2-5,TRBV5-1,CASRSGLAFQETQYF
TRBJ1-5,TRBV25-1,CASSHAGLNQPQHF
TRBJ1-2,TRBV28,CASRIRGARGYTF
TRBJ1-1,TRBV27,CASSFNFPGQGKAEAFF
TRBJ1-3,TRBV12-3/TRBV12-4,CASSPTSGNTIYF
TRBJ2-7,TRBV6-5,CASSYEWTRNEQYF
TRBJ1-2,TRBV4-2,CASSQGEWANYGYTF
TRBJ2-1,TRBV6-5,CASHWRHEQFF
TRBJ2-1,TRBV11-2,CASTRLALDEQFF
TRBJ2-1,TRBV28,CASRKGVDNEQFF
TRBJ2-7,TRBV4-3,CASSQAQRDYEQYF
TRBJ1-5,TRBV7-2,CASSRGGPSQPQHF
TRBJ2-3,TRBV19,CASNGSPPRDTQYF
TRBJ1-6,TRBV6-4,CASSDRGDSPLHF
TRBJ1-1,TRBV28,CASSYAGLTTEAFF